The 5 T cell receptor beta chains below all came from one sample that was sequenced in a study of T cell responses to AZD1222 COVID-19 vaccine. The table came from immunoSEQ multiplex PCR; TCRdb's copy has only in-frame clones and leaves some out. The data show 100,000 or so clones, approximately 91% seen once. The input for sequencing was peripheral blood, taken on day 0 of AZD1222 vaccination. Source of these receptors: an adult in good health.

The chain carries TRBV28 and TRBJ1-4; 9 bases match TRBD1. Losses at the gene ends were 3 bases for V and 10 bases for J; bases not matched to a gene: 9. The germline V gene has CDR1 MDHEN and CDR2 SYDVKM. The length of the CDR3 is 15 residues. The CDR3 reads CASSLGRQGDSKLFF. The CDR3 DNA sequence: TGTGCCAGCAGTTTGGGCCGACAGGGGGACTCAAAACTGTTTTTT.

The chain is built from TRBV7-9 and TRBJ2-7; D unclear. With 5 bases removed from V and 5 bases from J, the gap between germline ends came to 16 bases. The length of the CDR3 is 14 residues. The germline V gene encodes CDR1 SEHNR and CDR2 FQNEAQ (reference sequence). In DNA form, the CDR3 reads TGTGCCAGCAGCGATACTTATGGTCTCCACGAGCAGTACTTC. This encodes CASSDTYGLHEQYF.

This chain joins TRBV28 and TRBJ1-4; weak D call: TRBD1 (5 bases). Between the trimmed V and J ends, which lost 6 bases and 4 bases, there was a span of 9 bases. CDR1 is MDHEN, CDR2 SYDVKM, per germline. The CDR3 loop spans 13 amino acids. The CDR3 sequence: CASSRDRNEKLFF. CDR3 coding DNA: TGTGCCAGCAGCCGGGACCGTAATGAAAAACTGTTTTTT.

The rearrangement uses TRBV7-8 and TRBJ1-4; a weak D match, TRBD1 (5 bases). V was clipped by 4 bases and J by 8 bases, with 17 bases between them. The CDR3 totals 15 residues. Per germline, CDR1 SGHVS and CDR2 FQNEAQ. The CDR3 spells CASSSLGERKEKLFF. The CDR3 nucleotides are TGTGCCAGCAGCTCCCTAGGGGAGAGGAAAGAAAAACTGTTTTTT.

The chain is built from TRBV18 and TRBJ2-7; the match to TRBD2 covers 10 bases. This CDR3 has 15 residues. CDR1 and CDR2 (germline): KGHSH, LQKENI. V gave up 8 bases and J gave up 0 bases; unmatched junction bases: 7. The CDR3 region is CASTRTSGSSYEQYF. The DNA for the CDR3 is TGTGCCAGCACGCGGACTAGCGGTAGCTCCTACGAGCAGTACTTC. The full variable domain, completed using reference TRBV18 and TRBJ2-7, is NAGVMQNPRHLVRRRGQEARLRCSPMKGHSHVYWYRQLPEEGLKFMVYLQKENIIDESGMPKERFSAEFPKEGPSILRIQQVVRGDSAAYFCASTRTSGSSYEQYFGPGTRLTVT.